This is a list of T cell receptor beta chains from one sample in a study of blood T cell repertoires in COVID-19. Produced via immunoSEQ multiplex PCR; TCRdb's table is partial and in-frame only. Of about 310,000 clones in the sample, about nine tenths were seen once. The sequenced material came from peripheral blood. The receptors derive from a man aged 50-60 years with active or convalescent COVID-19. CDR3s include the opening cysteine and the closing phenylalanine or tryptophan. A D gene is named only where the DNA matches it firmly. Not every row has a clone size; where given, it reads once, few, many or a size class.

NA	TRBV5-1	TRBJ1-1	NA	TGCGCCAGCAGCTTGGTTCGGTCGACTGAAGCTTTCTTT	CASSLVRSTEAFF
TRBD2	TRBV28	TRBJ2-1	NA	TGTGCCAGCAGGGTTAGCGGGGGTTCCGAGAATGAGCAGTTCTTC	CASRVSGGSENEQFF
NA	TRBV2	TRBJ2-7	NA	TGTGCCAGCAGTGAATTCACCGGGACCTACGAGCAGTACTTC	CASSEFTGTYEQYF
TRBD1	TRBV7-9	TRBJ1-2	NA	TGTGCCAGCAGCCCGGGACAGCCTAACTATGGCTACACCTTC	CASSPGQPNYGYTF
TRBD2	TRBV11-3	TRBJ2-1	NA	TGTGCCAGCAGCCTGGGGGGGGATGACAATGAGCAGTTCTTC	CASSLGGDDNEQFF
TRBD2	TRBV27	TRBJ2-7	NA	TGTGCCAGCAGTTTATCCCGGGGGGGACTCTCCTACGAGCAGTACTTC	CASSLSRGGLSYEQYF
NA	TRBV6-6	TRBJ1-5	NA	TGTGCCAGCCAAACAGGGCCCAATCAGCCCCAGCATTTT	CASQTGPNQPQHF
NA	TRBV11-1	TRBJ1-1	NA	TGTGCCAGCAGCTTAGGAGGGCTGAACACTGAAGCTTTCTTT	CASSLGGLNTEAFF
TRBD1	TRBV29-1	TRBJ1-4	NA	TGCAGCGTTGGGGACAGAAGAAATGAAAAACTGTTTTTT	CSVGDRRNEKLFF
NA	TRBV6-5	TRBJ1-6	once	TGTGCCAGCAGAATAGAGGGAGGGGGAAATTCACCCCTCCACTTT	CASRIEGGGNSPLHF
NA	TRBV5-6	TRBJ2-5	NA	TGTGCCAGCAGCTTGAGACCTTCAGGGGAGACCCAGTACTTC	CASSLRPSGETQYF
TRBD2	TRBV10-1	TRBJ2-1	NA	TGCGCCAGCAGTGAGTCGAGCGGGGGGCGATACAATGAGCAGTTCTTC	CASSESSGGRYNEQFF
TRBD1	TRBV4-2	TRBJ2-3	NA	TGTGCCAGCAGCCAACGCCCCGGGACAGGGGCCCGGCTGCAGTATTTT	CASSQRPGTGARLQYF
NA	TRBV28	TRBJ2-3	NA	TGTGCCAGCATCCCCCCCACACAGGGTACGAGCACAGATACGCAGTATTTT	CASIPPTQGTSTDTQYF
NA	TRBV28	TRBJ1-3	NA	TGTGCCAGCAGTAAGACGGACATTGGAAACACCATATATTTT	CASSKTDIGNTIYF
TRBD2	TRBV6-5	TRBJ2-3	NA	TGTGCCAGCAGCCTTAGCGGGGAGGATACAGATACGCAGTATTTT	CASSLSGEDTDTQYF
NA	TRBV30	TRBJ2-3	once	TGTGCCTGGAGTAGATCGGGAGTACGCACAGATACGCAGTATTTT	CAWSRSGVRTDTQYF
TRBD1	TRBV2	TRBJ2-7	once	TGTGCCAGCAGTGAAACGACAGGGGGTAACGAGCAGTACTTC	CASSETTGGNEQYF